A selection of T cell receptor beta chains follows, all from one sample in a study of neurological immune-mediated disorders. Each CDR3 protein is one row after TCRdb ran MiXCR on the 5' RACE reads. This sample has about 66,000 distinct CDR3 sequences, with 3.5% to 5% found just once. Material for sequencing was PBMCs. The receptors shown here come from a man aged 30 to 39 with multiple sclerosis. Each CDR3 is given with its conserved first and last residue. The order of the fields is J gene, V gene, D gene, clone size, CDR3 protein, CDR3 DNA. The D gene is left open where the match is weak. Part of the rows lack a size; the others show once, few, many or a class for expanded clones.

TRBJ2-1	TRBV12-3/TRBV12-4	TRBD2	many	CASSFSGTSLFF	TGTGCCAGCAGTTTCTCCGGGACTAGCCTGTTCTTC
TRBJ2-2	TRBV3-1	TRBD2	many	CASSPFRGLAGTGELFF	TGTGCCAGCAGCCCCTTTAGGGGACTAGCGGGCACCGGGGAGCTGTTTTTT
TRBJ2-1	TRBV6-6	TRBD2	many	CASSSGGAFNEQFF	TGTGCCAGCAGTAGCGGGGGGGCCTTCAATGAGCAGTTCTTC
TRBJ2-1	TRBV7-9	TRBD2	many	CASSSYSGGAISEQFF	TGTGCCAGCAGCAGTTATAGCGGGGGGGCCATCAGTGAGCAGTTCTTC
TRBJ1-1	TRBV10-2	.	few	CASSEGLPMNTEAFF	TGCGCCAGCAGTGAGGGGTTACCTATGAACACTGAAGCTTTCTTT
TRBJ2-7	TRBV7-2	TRBD2	.	CASSLVQLAGGWSYEQYF	TGTGCCAGCAGCTTAGTCCAACTAGCGGGGGGCTGGTCCTACGAGCAGTACTTC
TRBJ2-3	TRBV7-2	.	many	CASSLVWGGEGTQYF	TGTGCCAGCAGCTTAGTCTGGGGGGGCGAGGGTACGCAGTATTTT
TRBJ2-7	TRBV7-9	.	many	CASSRQETFYEQYF	TGTGCCAGCAGCCGACAGGAGACGTTCTACGAGCAGTACTTC
TRBJ2-3	TRBV5-1	TRBD2	many	CASSLWRGDPSTDTQYF	TGCGCCAGCAGCTTGTGGCGGGGGGATCCTAGCACAGATACGCAGTATTTT
TRBJ2-7	TRBV7-9	TRBD1	many	CASSAKRQGAVEPEQYF	TGTGCCAGCAGCGCAAAGAGACAGGGGGCGGTAGAGCCCGAGCAGTACTTC
TRBJ2-7	TRBV29-1	TRBD2	few	CSVVGSGASSSYEQYF	TGCAGCGTTGTAGGTAGCGGGGCCTCAAGCTCCTACGAGCAGTACTTC
TRBJ2-5	TRBV9	.	many	CASSGWGKRETQYF	TGTGCCAGCAGCGGATGGGGGAAGAGGGAGACCCAGTACTTC
TRBJ2-5	TRBV11-2	.	many	CASSLGGAYETQYF	TGTGCCAGCAGCTTAGGGGGGGCGTATGAGACCCAGTACTTC
TRBJ1-6	TRBV18	TRBD1	few	CASSPPGQGADSPLHF	TGTGCCAGCTCACCACCCGGACAGGGGGCAGATTCACCCCTCCACTTT
TRBJ2-5	TRBV12-3/TRBV12-4	.	many	CASRKATGQETQYF	TGTGCCAGCAGAAAAGCGACGGGACAAGAGACCCAGTACTTC
TRBJ1-2	TRBV5-1	.	many	CASSLASGSGYGYTF	TGCGCCAGCAGCTTGGCCTCAGGGTCTGGCTATGGCTACACCTTC
TRBJ2-3	TRBV4-3	TRBD1	many	CASSQELMRTGGTDTQYF	TGCGCCAGCAGCCAAGAGCTTATGCGGACAGGGGGCACAGATACGCAGTATTTT
TRBJ2-3	TRBV10-3	.	many	CAIRPDLSTDTQYF	TGTGCCATCAGGCCCGACTTGTCCACAGATACGCAGTATTTT
TRBJ1-6	TRBV25-1	.	.	CASSLENNSPLHF	TGTGCCAGCAGTCTCGAGAATAATTCACCCCTCCACTTT
TRBJ2-3	TRBV5-1	.	many	CASSFLADTQYF	TGCGCCAGCAGCTTCTTAGCAGATACGCAGTATTTT
TRBJ1-5	TRBV10-3	TRBD1	many	CAISGTGDGNQPQHF	TGTGCCATCAGTGGGACAGGGGACGGCAATCAGCCCCAGCATTTT
TRBJ1-2	TRBV4-3	TRBD1	many	CASSQVQGFEVRTF	TGCGCCAGCAGCCAGGTACAGGGGTTCGAGGTGCGCACCTTC